The 15 T cell receptor beta chains below all came from one sample that was sequenced in a study of blood T cell repertoires in COVID-19. TCRdb's copy holds only in-frame clones and misses some; the assay was immunoSEQ multiplex PCR. Of 150,000 or so clones in the sample, about 79% are singletons; the top ten hold more than 8.5%. Sequenced input: PBMCs or T cells enriched from blood (not recorded which). The receptors stem from a man aged 50 or older who had recovered from COVID-19.

The chain carries TRBV7-2 and TRBJ2-7; D is unclear. The V and J ends lost 3 bases and 5 bases respectively, with 11 bases between them. Germline V CDR1 and CDR2: SGHTA, FQGNSA. CDR3 length: 13 residues. The CDR3 nucleotides are TGTGCCAGCAGCTTTCGCTCCGGAGACGAGCAGTACTTC. Translating it yields CASSFRSGDEQYF.

This clone has just a few counts. This chain joins TRBV7-8 and TRBJ1-4; 11 bases line up with TRBD1. Trimming at V came to 10 bases and at J to 8 bases, leaving 6 bases not matched to a gene. The CDR3 runs 13 residues. Germline V gene lookup returns CDR1 SGHVS and CDR2 FQNEAQ. CDR3 residues: CATRDRGSEKLFF. The CDR3 DNA sequence: TGTGCCACCCGGGACAGGGGGTCGGAAAAACTGTTTTTT.

This chain links TRBV4-3 with TRBJ1-6; no firm D call. This CDR3 has 15 amino acids. The ends were cut back, 4 bases at V and 10 bases at J, with 17 bases in the middle. From germline, CDR1 is LGHNA and CDR2 YSLEER. CDR3 in amino acids: CASSREGNANSPLHF. The CDR3 coding sequence is TGCGCCAGCAGCCGCGAGGGTAACGCCAACTCACCCCTCCACTTT.

CDR3 loop: CASSYTGRGYQPQHF. In nucleotides, the CDR3 is TGTGCCAGCAGTTACACTGGCAGGGGGTATCAGCCCCAGCATTTT. V usage is TRBV6-2 or TRBV6-3 and J usage is TRBJ1-5, with 7 bases fitting TRBD1. The ends lost 2 bases at V and 5 bases at J; junction bases unmatched: 6. CDR1 and CDR2 (germline): MNHEY, SVGEGT. CDR3 size: 15 residues.

The chain combines TRBV3-1 (or the pseudogene TRBV3-2) with TRBJ1-5; perhaps TRBD1 as D (6 bases). This CDR3 comprises 16 residues. V shed 0 bases and J shed 0 bases, with 9 bases lying between them. CDR1 and CDR2 (germline): LGHDT, YNNKEL (reference sequence). CDR3 bases: TGTGCCAGCAGCCAAGATCCACAGGGTAGCAATCAGCCCCAGCATTTT. Translation gives CASSQDPQGSNQPQHF.

The chain recombines TRBV12-2 with TRBJ2-5; the table's TRBD2 call for D was not verified on the DNA. TRBV12-2 is designated a pseudogene. The CDR3 is 16 amino acids. The CDR3 DNA sequence: TGTGCAAGTCGCTGGGAATGCGGGGGCCACCAAGAGACCCAGTACTTC. Translated, it gives CASRWECGGHQETQYF.

The CDR3 DNA sequence: TGTGCCAGTACCCCGGGTAGGAGTCAGCCCCAGCATTTT. Translated, it gives CASTPGRSQPQHF. The rearrangement links TRBV19 to TRBJ1-5; D is undetermined. Germline V gene lookup returns CDR1 LNHDA and CDR2 SQIVND (reference sequence). Trimming took 7 bases from V and 6 from J, leaving 13 bases between them. There are 13 residues in the CDR3.

This clone appeared a single time. The chain links TRBV20-1 to TRBJ1-1; no clear D. This CDR3 has 9 residues. CDR1 is DFQATT, CDR2 SNEGSKA, per germline (reference sequence). The CDR3 region is CRAERMAFF. As DNA, the CDR3 is TGCAGGGCGGAACGGATGGCTTTCTTT.

This rearrangement joins TRBV2 to TRBJ1-1, with 7 bases fitting TRBD1. This CDR3 is built from 12 residues. Germline V gives CDR1 SNHLY, CDR2 FYNNEI. The trim removed 8 bases at V and 4 bases at J, leaving 4 bases unmatched. As DNA, the CDR3 is TGTGCCAGCTATGACAGGGCCACTGAAGCTTTCTTT. Its translation: CASYDRATEAFF.

V is TRBV7-2 and J is TRBJ2-7, with TRBD1 matching 7 bases. This CDR3 has 14 amino acids. Germline CDR1 and CDR2: SGHTA and FQGNSA. The V gene end was trimmed by 1 base and the J gene end by 4 bases; junction bases not matched to a gene: 4. CDR3 nucleotide sequence: TGTGCCAGCAGCTTAGGTCCAGGGGGATACGAGCAGTACTTC. Its translation is CASSLGPGGYEQYF.

The V gene is TRBV7-2, the J gene TRBJ1-2, with 8 nucleotides matching TRBD1. Germline V gene sequence: CDR1 SGHTA, CDR2 FQGNSA. Trimming cost V 3 bases and J 6 bases; bases outside gene matches: 3. The CDR3 covers 13 residues. The CDR3 is CASSFGQGNGYTF. CDR3 DNA sequence: TGTGCCAGCAGCTTCGGACAGGGTAATGGCTACACCTTC.

This clone was recorded a few times. This rearrangement joins TRBV19 to TRBJ2-1; 7 nucleotides line up with TRBD1. Germline CDR1 LNHDA, CDR2 SQIVND (reference sequence). CDR3 size: 15 residues. V dropped 6 bases and J dropped 5; count of bases not matched to a gene: 10. The CDR3 reads CASSRRTGFDNEQFF. The CDR3 DNA sequence: TGTGCCAGTAGCCGGAGGACAGGCTTCGACAATGAGCAGTTCTTC. The variable domain in full, with the rest retrieved from reference TRBV19 and TRBJ2-1, is DGGITQSPKYLFRKEGQNVTLSCEQNLNHDAMYWYRQDPGQGLRLIYYSQIVNDFQKGDIAEGYSVSREKKESFPLTVTSAQKNPTAFYLCASSRRTGFDNEQFFGPGTRLTVL.

This sequence joins TRBV11-2 and TRBJ2-4; possibly TRBD2 for D (6 bases). This CDR3 region has 14 residues. Looked up from germline, CDR1 is SGHAT and CDR2 is FQNNGV. The V gene lost 4 bases and the J gene lost 7 bases, with 14 bases spanning the gap. CDR3 DNA: TGTGCCAGCAGCTCGGGCCCTGGAGGGAACATTCAGTACTTC. Translating gives CASSSGPGGNIQYF.

V is TRBV4-1 and J is TRBJ2-3; D is possibly TRBD1 (6 bases). This CDR3 spans 13 amino acids. Germline CDR1 reads MGHRA; CDR2 reads YSYEKL. Trimming removed 2 bases from V and 8 bases from J, with 11 bases in between. The CDR3 DNA reads as TGCGCCAGCAGCCAACCACAGGGCCGTACGCAGTATTTT. This encodes CASSQPQGRTQYF.

The table lists this clone with a few counts. This chain connects TRBV4-2 to TRBJ2-1; tentative D call: TRBD1 (6 bases). V was pared by 0 bases and J by 6 bases, with 15 bases between. CDR1 and CDR2 from the germline V gene are LGHNA and YNFKEQ. The CDR3 spans 16 residues. The CDR3 here is CASSQDGGGGVNEQFF. The CDR3 bases are TGTGCCAGCAGCCAAGATGGGGGTGGGGGCGTCAATGAGCAGTTCTTC.